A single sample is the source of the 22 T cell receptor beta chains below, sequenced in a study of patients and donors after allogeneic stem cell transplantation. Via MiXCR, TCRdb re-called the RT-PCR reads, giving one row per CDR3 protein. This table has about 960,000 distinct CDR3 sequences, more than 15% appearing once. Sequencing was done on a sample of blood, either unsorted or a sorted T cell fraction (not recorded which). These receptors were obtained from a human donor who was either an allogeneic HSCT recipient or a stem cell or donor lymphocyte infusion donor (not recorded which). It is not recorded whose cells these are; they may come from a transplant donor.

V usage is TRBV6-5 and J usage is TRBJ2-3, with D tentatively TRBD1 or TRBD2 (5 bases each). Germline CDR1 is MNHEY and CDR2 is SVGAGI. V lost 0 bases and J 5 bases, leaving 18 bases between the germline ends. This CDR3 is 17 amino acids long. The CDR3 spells CASSYSRLIGAGDTQYF. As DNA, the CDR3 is TGTGCCAGCAGTTACTCGAGGTTAATCGGGGCTGGAGATACGCAGTATTTT.

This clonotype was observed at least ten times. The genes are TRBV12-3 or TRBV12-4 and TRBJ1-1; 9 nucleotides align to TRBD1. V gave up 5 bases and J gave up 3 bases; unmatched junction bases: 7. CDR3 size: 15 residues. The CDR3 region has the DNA TGTGCCAGCAGTCCAACAGGGGGCCGGGACACTGAAGCTTTCTTT. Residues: CASSPTGGRDTEAFF.

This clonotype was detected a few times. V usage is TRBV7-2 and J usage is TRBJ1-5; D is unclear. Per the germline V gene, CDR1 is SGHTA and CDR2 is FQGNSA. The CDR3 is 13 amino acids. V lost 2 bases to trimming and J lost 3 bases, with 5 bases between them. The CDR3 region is CASSLWDNQPQHF. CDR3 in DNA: TGTGCCAGCAGCTTATGGGACAATCAGCCCCAGCATTTT.

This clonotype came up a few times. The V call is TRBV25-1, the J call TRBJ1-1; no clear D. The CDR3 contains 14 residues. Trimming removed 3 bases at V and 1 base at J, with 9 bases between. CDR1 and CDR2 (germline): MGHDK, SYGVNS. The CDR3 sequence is CASSDISRNTEAFF. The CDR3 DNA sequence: TGTGCCAGCAGTGATATTTCAAGGAACACTGAAGCTTTCTTT.

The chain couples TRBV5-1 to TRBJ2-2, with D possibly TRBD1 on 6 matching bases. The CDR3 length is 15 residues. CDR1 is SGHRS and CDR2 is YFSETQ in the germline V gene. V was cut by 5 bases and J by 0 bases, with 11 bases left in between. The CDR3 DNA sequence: TGCGCCAGCAGATCCGGGACAACGAACACCGGGGAGCTGTTTTTT. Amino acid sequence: CASRSGTTNTGELFF.

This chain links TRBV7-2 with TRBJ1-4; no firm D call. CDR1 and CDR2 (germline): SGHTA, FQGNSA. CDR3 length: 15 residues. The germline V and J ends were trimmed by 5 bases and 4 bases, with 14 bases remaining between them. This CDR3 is CASSLHPGDNEKLFF. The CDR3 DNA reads TGTGCCAGCAGCCTCCACCCCGGGGATAATGAAAAACTGTTTTTT.

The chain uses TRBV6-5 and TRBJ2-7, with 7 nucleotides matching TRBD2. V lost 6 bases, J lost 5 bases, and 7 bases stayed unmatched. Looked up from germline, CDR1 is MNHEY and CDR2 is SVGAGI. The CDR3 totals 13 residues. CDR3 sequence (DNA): TGTGCCAGCAGCTACGGGGGGTCGGACGAGCAGTACTTC. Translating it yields CASSYGGSDEQYF.

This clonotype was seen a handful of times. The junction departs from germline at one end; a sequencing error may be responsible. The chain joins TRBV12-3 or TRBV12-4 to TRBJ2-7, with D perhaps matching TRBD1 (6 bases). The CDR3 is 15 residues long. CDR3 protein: CASSLAGQLLVEQYF. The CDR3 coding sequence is TGTGCCAGCAGTCTAGCAGGACAGCTCCTAGTAGAGCAGTACTTC.

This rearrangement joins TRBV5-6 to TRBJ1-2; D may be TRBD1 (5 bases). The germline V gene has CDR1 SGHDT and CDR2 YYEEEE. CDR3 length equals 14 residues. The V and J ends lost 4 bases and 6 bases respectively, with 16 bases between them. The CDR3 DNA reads TGTGCCAGCAGCCCAGAGGGGCTTGGAAATGGCTACACCTTC. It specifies CASSPEGLGNGYTF.

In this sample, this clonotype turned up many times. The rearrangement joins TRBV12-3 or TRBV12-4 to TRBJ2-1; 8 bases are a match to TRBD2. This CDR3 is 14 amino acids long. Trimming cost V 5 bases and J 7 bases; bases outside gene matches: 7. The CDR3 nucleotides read TGTGCCAGCAGTCCCGGGACTAGAGTTAATGAGCAGTTCTTC. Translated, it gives CASSPGTRVNEQFF.

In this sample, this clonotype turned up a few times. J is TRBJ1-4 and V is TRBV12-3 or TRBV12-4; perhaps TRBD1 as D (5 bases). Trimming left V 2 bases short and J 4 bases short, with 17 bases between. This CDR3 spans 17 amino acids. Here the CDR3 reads CASSLSRPGPFNEKLFF. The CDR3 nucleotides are TGTGCCAGCAGTTTATCCCGTCCGGGACCCTTTAATGAAAAACTGTTTTTT.

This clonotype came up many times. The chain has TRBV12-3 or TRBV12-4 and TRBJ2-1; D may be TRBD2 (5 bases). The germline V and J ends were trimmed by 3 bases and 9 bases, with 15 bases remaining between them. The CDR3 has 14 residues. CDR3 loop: CASSLEETMGEQFF. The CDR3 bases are TGTGCCAGCAGTTTGGAGGAAACCATGGGTGAGCAGTTCTTC.

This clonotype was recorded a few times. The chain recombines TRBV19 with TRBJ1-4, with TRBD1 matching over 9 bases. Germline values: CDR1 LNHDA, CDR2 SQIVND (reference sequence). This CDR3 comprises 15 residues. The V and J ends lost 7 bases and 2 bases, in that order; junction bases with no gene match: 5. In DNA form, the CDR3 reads TGTGCCAGTACCCCGGGACAGGGCACTAATGAAAAACTGTTTTTT. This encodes CASTPGQGTNEKLFF.

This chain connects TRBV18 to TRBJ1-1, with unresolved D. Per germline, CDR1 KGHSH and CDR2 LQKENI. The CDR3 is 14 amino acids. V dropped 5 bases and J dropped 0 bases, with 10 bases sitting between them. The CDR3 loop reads CASSSVHMNTEAFF. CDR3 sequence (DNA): TGTGCCAGCTCATCGGTACACATGAACACTGAAGCTTTCTTT.

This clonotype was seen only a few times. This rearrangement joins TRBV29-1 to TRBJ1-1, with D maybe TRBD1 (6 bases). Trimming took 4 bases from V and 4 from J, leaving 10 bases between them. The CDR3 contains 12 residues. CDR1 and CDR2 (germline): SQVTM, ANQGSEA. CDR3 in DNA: TGCAGCGTTGTGGAGGGGGGCACTGAAGCTTTCTTT. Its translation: CSVVEGGTEAFF. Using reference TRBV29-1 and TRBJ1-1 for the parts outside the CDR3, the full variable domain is SAVISQKPSRDICQRGTSLTIQCQVDSQVTMMFWYRQQPGQSLTLIATANQGSEATYESGFVIDKFPISRPNLTFSTLTVSNMSPEDSSIYLCSVVEGGTEAFFGQGTRLTVV.

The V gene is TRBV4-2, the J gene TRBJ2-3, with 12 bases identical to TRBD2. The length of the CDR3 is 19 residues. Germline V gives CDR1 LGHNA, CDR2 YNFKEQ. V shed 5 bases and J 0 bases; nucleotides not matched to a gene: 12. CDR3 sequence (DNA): TGTGCCAGCAGCGCCCAAGGGCTAGCGGGGGGGTTGAGCACAGATACGCAGTATTTT. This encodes CASSAQGLAGGLSTDTQYF.

This chain's CDR3 is CASREGGLQQYF. The CDR3 DNA follows: TGTGCCAGCAGGGAGGGAGGCTTGCAGCAGTACTTC. The V and J genes are TRBV25-1 and TRBJ2-7, with D perhaps matching TRBD2 (6 bases). CDR1 and CDR2 from the germline V gene are MGHDK and SYGVNS. This CDR3 comprises 12 residues. The V end lost 6 bases, the J end lost 8 bases, and 14 bases lay between the germline ends.

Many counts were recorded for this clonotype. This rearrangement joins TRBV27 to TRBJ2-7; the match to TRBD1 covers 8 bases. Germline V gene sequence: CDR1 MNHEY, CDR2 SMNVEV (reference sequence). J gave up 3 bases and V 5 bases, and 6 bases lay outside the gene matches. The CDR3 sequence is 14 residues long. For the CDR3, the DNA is TGTGCCAGCAGTATCGGGACAGGCGACTACGAGCAGTACTTC. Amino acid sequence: CASSIGTGDYEQYF.

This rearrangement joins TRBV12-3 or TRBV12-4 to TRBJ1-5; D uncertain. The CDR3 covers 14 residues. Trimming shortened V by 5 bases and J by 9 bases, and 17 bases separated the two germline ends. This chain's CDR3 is CASSPGRLARPQHF. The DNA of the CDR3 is TGTGCCAGCAGTCCCGGACGGCTAGCTCGGCCCCAGCATTTT.

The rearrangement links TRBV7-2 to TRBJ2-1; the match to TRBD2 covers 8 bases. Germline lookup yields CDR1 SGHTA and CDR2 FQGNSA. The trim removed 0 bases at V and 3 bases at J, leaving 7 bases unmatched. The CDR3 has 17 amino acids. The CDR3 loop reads CASSLARGGRIYNEQFF. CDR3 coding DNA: TGTGCCAGCAGCTTAGCGCGGGGCGGGAGGATCTACAATGAGCAGTTCTTC.

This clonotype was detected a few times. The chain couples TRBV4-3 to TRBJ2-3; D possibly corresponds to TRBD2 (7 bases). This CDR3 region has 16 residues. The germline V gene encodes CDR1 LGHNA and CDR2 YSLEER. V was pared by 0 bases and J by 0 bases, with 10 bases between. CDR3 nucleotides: TGCGCCAGCAGCCAAGATAGGGGGGGGAGCACAGATACGCAGTATTTT. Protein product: CASSQDRGGSTDTQYF.

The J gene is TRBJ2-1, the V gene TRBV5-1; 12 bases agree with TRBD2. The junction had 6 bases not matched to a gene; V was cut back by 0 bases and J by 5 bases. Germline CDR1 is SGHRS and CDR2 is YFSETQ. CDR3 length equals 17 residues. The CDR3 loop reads CASSLEPLAGGDNEQFF. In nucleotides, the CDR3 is TGCGCCAGCAGCTTGGAACCTCTAGCGGGGGGGGACAATGAGCAGTTCTTC.